Shown below are 19 T cell receptor beta chains from a single sample sequenced in a study of blood T cell repertoires in COVID-19. The data were produced by immunoSEQ multiplex PCR, yet TCRdb's version contains in-frame clones alone and is incomplete. The table includes under 55,000 clones, approximately 85% detected once. The sequenced sample consisted of peripheral blood. These receptors were collected from a human donor in a cohort sampled during active COVID-19.

V usage is TRBV25-1 and J usage is TRBJ2-3, with no clear D. The V end was cut by 3 bases, the J end by 0 bases, with 7 bases between. Germline V gives CDR1 MGHDK, CDR2 SYGVNS. The CDR3 extends over 14 amino acids. In nucleotides, the CDR3 is TGTGCCAGCAGTGACGGGTGGAGCACAGATACGCAGTATTTT. Protein sequence: CASSDGWSTDTQYF.

The V gene is TRBV5-1, the J gene TRBJ2-7; D unclear. Per the germline V gene, CDR1 is SGHRS and CDR2 is YFSETQ. V was shortened by 0 bases and J by 7 bases, with 14 bases between the two germline ends. This CDR3 is built from 14 residues. DNA of the CDR3: TGCGCCAGCAGCTTGGGTACAGTTGCCGAAGAGCAGTACTTC. Protein: CASSLGTVAEEQYF.

V usage is TRBV30 and J usage is TRBJ1-1; D not certain. The CDR3 contains 12 residues. V lost 7 bases and J 3 bases, leaving 12 bases between the germline ends. Looked up from germline, CDR1 is GTSNPN and CDR2 is SVGIG (reference sequence). CDR3 nucleotides: TGTGCCTTAAACTATGGGTACACTGAAGCTTTCTTT. Protein: CALNYGYTEAFF.

The rearrangement uses TRBV14 and TRBJ2-7, with unresolved D. Trimming left V 0 bases short and J 5 bases short, with 8 bases between. CDR3 length equals 13 residues. Per germline, CDR1 SGHDN and CDR2 FVKESK. In DNA form, the CDR3 reads TGTGCCAGCAGCCAAGATCTACTGCACGAGCAGTACTTC. Amino acid sequence: CASSQDLLHEQYF.

The chain has TRBV10-3 and TRBJ1-1; 7 nucleotides line up with TRBD1. V lost 8 bases to trimming and J lost 8 bases; unmatched junction nucleotides: 14. Germline V gives CDR1 ENHRY, CDR2 SYGVKD. The CDR3 contains 14 residues. CDR3 sequence reads: CAIAMTGSSGEAFF. The CDR3 DNA reads as TGTGCCATCGCCATGACAGGGTCATCCGGCGAAGCTTTCTTT.

This clone was detected a few times. The chain combines TRBV4-1 with TRBJ1-1; D call uncertain. The germline V gene encodes CDR1 MGHRA and CDR2 YSYEKL. The CDR3 is 14 residues long. Trimming stripped 4 bases from V and 1 base from J, with 10 bases between. The CDR3 DNA follows: TGCGCCAGCAGCCCACCGGGATGGAACACTGAAGCTTTCTTT. Encoded protein: CASSPPGWNTEAFF.

The chain employs TRBV29-1 and TRBJ1-1; 9 positions agree with TRBD1. CDR3 length: 13 amino acids. Trimming cost V 6 bases and J 1 base; bases outside gene matches: 3. Germline values: CDR1 SQVTM, CDR2 ANQGSEA. The CDR3 loop reads CSVLTGGNTEAFF. The CDR3 nucleotides read TGCAGCGTCCTGACAGGGGGGAACACTGAAGCTTTCTTT.

J is TRBJ2-5 and V is TRBV5-1; 11 bases fit TRBD1. Germline CDR1 is SGHRS and CDR2 is YFSETQ. V dropped 4 bases and J dropped 0; count of bases not matched to a gene: 8. The CDR3 length is 17 residues. This CDR3 is CASSTPRDRGYQETQYF. CDR3 nucleotides: TGCGCCAGCAGCACACCCCGGGACAGGGGGTACCAAGAGACCCAGTACTTC. Supplemented by reference TRBV5-1 and TRBJ2-5, the full variable domain reads KAGVTQTPRYLIKTRGQQVTLSCSPISGHRSVSWYQQTPGQGLQFLFEYFSETQRNKGNFPGRFSGRQFSNSRSEMNVSTLELGDSALYLCASSTPRDRGYQETQYFGPGTRLLVL.

The chain links TRBV29-1 to TRBJ2-2, with D perhaps matching TRBD2 (6 bases). This CDR3 is built from 14 residues. Per the germline V gene, CDR1 is SQVTM and CDR2 is ANQGSEA. Trimming shortened V by 6 bases and J by 1 base, and 12 bases separated the two germline ends. The DNA for the CDR3 is TGCAGCGTCAGGCGACTAGAGAACACCGGGGAGCTGTTTTTT. It specifies CSVRRLENTGELFF.

This chain joins TRBV27 and TRBJ2-7; tentative D call: TRBD1 (6 bases). Germline CDR1 MNHEY, CDR2 SMNVEV (reference sequence). The CDR3 covers 14 residues. Trimming removed 6 bases at V and 3 bases at J, with 15 bases between. The CDR3 DNA reads TGTGCCAGCAGCGCACAGGGAGCCTACTACGAGCAGTACTTC. It yields the protein CASSAQGAYYEQYF.

The rearrangement joins TRBV28 to TRBJ1-2; 9 bases match TRBD1. The CDR3 runs to 14 residues. From germline, CDR1 is MDHEN and CDR2 SYDVKM. J gave up 6 bases and V 2 bases, and 4 bases lay outside the gene matches. CDR3 DNA sequence: TGTGCCAGCAGTTTACGGACAGGGGTAAATGGCTACACCTTC. As protein: CASSLRTGVNGYTF.

This chain joins TRBV30 and TRBJ1-2; unclear D gene. V was pared by 1 base and J by 8 bases, with 14 bases between. Germline assignment: CDR1 GTSNPN and CDR2 SVGIG (reference sequence). The CDR3 is 13 amino acids. The CDR3 is CAWSGMGRVGYTF. In DNA, the CDR3 is TGTGCCTGGAGTGGAATGGGCCGCGTAGGCTACACCTTC. The full variable domain, with the rest looked up from reference TRBV30 and TRBJ1-2, is SQTIHQWPATLVQPVGSPLSLECTVEGTSNPNLYWYRQAAGRGLQLLFYSVGIGQISSEVPQNLSASRPQDRQFILSSKKLLLSDSGFYLCAWSGMGRVGYTFGSGTRLTVV.

The chain is built from TRBV5-4 and TRBJ2-7; D gene ambiguous. V was pared by 3 bases and J by 2 bases, with 15 bases between. CDR1 is SGHNT and CDR2 is YYREEE in the germline V gene (reference sequence). The CDR3 is 15 amino acids. The CDR3 nucleotides read TGTGCCAGCAGCTCGGGTCGTGGCATCACCTACGAGCAGTACTTC. Encoded protein: CASSSGRGITYEQYF. Drawing the rest from reference TRBV5-4 and TRBJ2-7, the complete variable domain is ETGVTQSPTHLIKTRGQQVTLRCSSQSGHNTVSWYQQALGQGPQFIFQYYREEENGRGNFPPRFSGLQFPNYSSELNVNALELDDSALYLCASSSGRGITYEQYFGPGTRLTVT.

V and J are TRBV24-1 and TRBJ2-2; D possibly corresponds to TRBD2 (5 bases). V was trimmed by 7 bases and J by 1 base, leaving 9 bases between them. This CDR3 is built from 14 residues. CDR1 is KGHDR and CDR2 is SFDVKD in the germline V gene. This chain's CDR3 is CATRRAENTGELFF. CDR3 DNA: TGTGCCACCAGGCGGGCAGAGAACACCGGGGAGCTGTTTTTT.

The CDR3 coding sequence is TGTGCCAGCAGCCAAGTACAGGAACCGGAGCAGTACTTC. Protein: CASSQVQEPEQYF. The chain links TRBV3-1 (or the pseudogene TRBV3-2) to TRBJ2-7, with D tentatively TRBD1 (5 bases). Between the trimmed V and J ends, which lost 1 base and 7 bases, there was a span of 11 bases. This CDR3 region has 13 residues. The germline V gene encodes CDR1 LGHDT and CDR2 YNNKEL (reference sequence).

V and J are TRBV6-6 and TRBJ2-7; D perhaps matches TRBD1 (5 bases). CDR1 is MNHNY, CDR2 SVGAGI, per germline (reference sequence). The CDR3 runs to 14 residues. V lost 0 bases and J lost 9, with 15 bases in between. The CDR3 bases are TGTGCCAGCAGTTACTCGGGGCAGGGCCGGTCGCAGTACTTC. This translates into CASSYSGQGRSQYF.

The chain couples TRBV3-1 (or the pseudogene TRBV3-2) to TRBJ1-1, with unresolved D. The germline CDR1 and CDR2 sequences are LGHDT and YNNKEL (reference sequence). The CDR3 contains 13 residues. Trimming left V 5 bases short and J 1 base short, with 8 bases between. CDR3 sequence: CASSERGNTEAFF. For the CDR3, the DNA is TGTGCCAGCAGCGAACGGGGGAACACTGAAGCTTTCTTT.

CDR3: CASSLTSIGGEQFF. CDR3 nucleotides: TGTGCCAGCAGCTTAACGTCAATCGGGGGTGAGCAGTTCTTC. This chain joins TRBV7-9 and TRBJ2-1, with TRBD2 as a possible D gene (6 bases). The V end was cut by 2 bases, the J end by 9 bases, with 14 bases between. Germline CDR1 is SEHNR and CDR2 is FQNEAQ (reference sequence). CDR3 size: 14 residues. Variable domain in full (rest from reference TRBV7-9 and TRBJ2-1): DTGVSQNPRHKITKRGQNVTFRCDPISEHNRLYWYRQTLGQGPEFLTYFQNEAQLEKSRLLSDRFSAERPKGSFSTLEIQRTEQGDSAMYLCASSLTSIGGEQFFGPGTRLTVL.

This chain joins TRBV29-1 and TRBJ2-3; 8 bases align to TRBD2. Per germline, CDR1 SQVTM and CDR2 ANQGSEA. V shed 7 bases, J shed 4 bases, and the junction held 10 bases outside the gene matches. CDR3 length: 14 amino acids. The CDR3 spells CSGTGTSLSDTQYF. DNA for the CDR3: TGCAGCGGAACCGGGACTAGTTTATCAGATACGCAGTATTTT.